This T cell receptor beta chain appears in the sequencing data of a study of cytomegalovirus exposure and HLA in healthy donors. Turning to the study itself: T cells numbering about 200 million yielded 100 million to 120 million unique TCR beta sequences in an earlier analysis. Study conclusions and caveats: A later analysis appeared to link common viral pathogens to several of the most significant clusters. Among CMV-associated TCR beta chains, most appeared HLA-restricted in a later analysis.

Comment on this clone: Antigen: not known.

This CDR3 is 16 amino acids long. Germline CDR1 and CDR2: SNHLY and FYNNEI. V was clipped by 5 bases and J by 0 bases, with 11 bases between them. Researchers ran the PCR with 60 Vbeta and 13 Jbeta primers. The assay was immunoSEQ multiplex PCR, and TCRdb's table has in-frame clones only and misses some. The repertoire holds more than 130,000 clones, with around three quarters as singletons. The chain joins TRBV2 to TRBJ2-6; D not certain. The sample consisted of PBMCs. The TCR sequence derives from a man in his forties in good health and CMV-seropositive. The CDR3 here is CASSKNSNSGANVLTF. CDR3 bases: TGTGCCAGCAGTAAAAATAGTAACTCTGGGGCCAACGTCCTGACTTTC.